This TCR beta chain stems from a study of blood T cells in healthy people across ages. This clonotype was seen a few times. A second PCR, run for roughly 7 to 12 cycles, used a sample-barcoded 5' primer plus a J-beta primer mix. TCRdb re-analysed the 5' RACE reads in MiXCR, keeping a single row per CDR3 protein. The sample includes around 1,100,000 distinct CDR3 sequences, 35% to 40% of them seen just once. The CDR3 totals 15 residues. V was trimmed by 5 bases and J by 2 bases, leaving 16 bases between them. Germline V gives CDR1 SGHRS, CDR2 YFSETQ. J is TRBJ2-5 and V is TRBV5-1; D remains unclear. Sequencing was carried out using blood. This TCR derives from a man aged 18 to 29 in good health. The CDR3: CASRHTSEKQETQYF. CDR3 DNA: TGCGCCAGCAGACATACCTCAGAGAAGCAAGAGACCCAGTACTTC.